This is a list of T cell receptor beta chains from one sample in a study of cytomegalovirus exposure and HLA in healthy donors. Only in-frame clones appear in the TCRdb table, and some are missing; sequencing was by immunoSEQ multiplex PCR. The sample lists about 41,000 clones, 81% seen once, with approximately 2.6% in the top ten. Sequencing input: PBMCs. The receptors were sampled from a man aged 50-60 years in good health and CMV-seronegative. Both conserved end residues are part of each CDR3. The order of the fields is clone size, D gene, J gene, V gene, CDR3 protein, CDR3 DNA. A D gene is named only where the DNA matches it firmly. Only some rows state a clone size, as once, few, many or a class for expanded clones.

. . TRBJ1-1 TRBV7-7 CASSQGEGTEAFF TGTGCTAGCAGCCAAGGGGAGGGCACTGAAGCTTTCTTT
. . TRBJ2-2 TRBV19 CASSRTGFTGGELFF TGTGCCAGTAGTAGGACCGGGTTCACGGGAGGGGAGCTGTTTTTT
. TRBD2 TRBJ2-1 TRBV18 CASSPPSSGLYNEQFF TGTGCCAGCTCACCACCGTCTAGCGGGCTTTACAATGAGCAGTTCTTC
. . TRBJ2-3 TRBV5-4 CASSLDSSSTDTQYF TGTGCCAGCAGCCTAGACAGTTCTAGCACAGATACGCAGTATTTT
. . TRBJ2-3 TRBV6-1 CASSEEWGRPDTQYF TGTGCCAGCAGTGAAGAGTGGGGGCGCCCAGATACGCAGTATTTT
. TRBD2 TRBJ2-5 TRBV7-4 CASSLNKCRLAGWETQYF TGTGCCAGCAGCTTAAACAAATGTAGACTAGCGGGCTGGGAGACCCAGTACTTC
. . TRBJ1-5 TRBV4-3 CASSQGGDQPQHF TGCGCCAGCAGCCAAGGCGGGGATCAGCCCCAGCATTTT
. . TRBJ2-7 TRBV4-3 CASSQAYGGASYEQYF TGCGCCAGCAGCCAAGCATACGGCGGGGCATCCTACGAGCAGTACTTC
. . TRBJ2-2 TRBV29-1 CSVEGLGGASRELFF TGCAGCGTTGAAGGTCTAGGGGGGGCCTCCCGGGAGCTGTTTTTT
. . TRBJ1-2 TRBV11-2 CASSLGYRDGYTF TGTGCCAGCAGCTTAGGATACCGGGATGGCTACACCTTC
. . TRBJ1-2 TRBV18 CASSPQGTGYTF TGTGCCAGCTCCCCTCAGGGTACAGGCTACACCTTC
. . TRBJ1-5 TRBV28 CASKLGQWAGQPQHF TGTGCCAGCAAGTTAGGCCAGTGGGCGGGACAGCCCCAGCATTTT
. TRBD1 TRBJ2-7 TRBV7-2 CASSLGNRGVDEQYF TGTGCCAGCAGCTTAGGAAACAGGGGGGTGGACGAGCAGTACTTC
few . TRBJ2-7 TRBV7-8 CASRQRPAYEQYF TGTGCCAGCAGGCAGAGGCCGGCATACGAGCAGTACTTC
. . TRBJ2-2 TRBV5-6 CASSFRYTGELFF TGTGCCAGCAGCTTTCGTTACACCGGGGAGCTGTTTTTT
few TRBD1 TRBJ2-5 TRBV5-1 CASSLSLTGPKETQYF TGCGCCAGCAGCTTGTCTCTGACAGGGCCTAAAGAGACCCAGTACTTC
. TRBD1 TRBJ1-1 TRBV4-1 CASSQDPGGVGTEAFF TGCGCCAGCAGCCAAGACCCAGGGGGCGTCGGCACTGAAGCTTTCTTT
. TRBD1 TRBJ2-5 TRBV28 CASSFTGGGSYGQYF TGTGCCAGCAGTTTCACAGGGGGCGGGAGCTACGGGCAGTACTTC
. TRBD1 TRBJ1-2 TRBV7-3 CASSAGGTGDNYGYTF TGTGCCAGCAGCGCGGGAGGGACAGGGGATAACTATGGCTACACCTTC
. TRBD2 TRBJ2-1 TRBV9 CASSVGTSGYNEQFF TGTGCCAGCAGCGTGGGGACTAGCGGCTACAATGAGCAGTTCTTC
. TRBD1 TRBJ2-7 TRBV28 CASSLQGARGEQYF TGTGCCAGCAGTTTGCAGGGGGCGCGGGGCGAGCAGTACTTC
. TRBD1 TRBJ1-4 TRBV25-1 CASSPATGGEKLFF TGTGCCAGCTCCCCCGCCACAGGGGGAGAAAAACTGTTTTTT
. TRBD1 TRBJ2-3 TRBV7-2 CASSLRAGGITDTQYF TGTGCCAGCAGCTTACGGGCAGGGGGCATTACAGATACGCAGTATTTT
. TRBD1 TRBJ2-7 TRBV4-3 CASSPGQGGDEQYF TGCGCCAGCAGCCCGGGACAGGGGGGGGACGAGCAGTACTTC
. . TRBJ2-7 TRBV7-9 CASTRRRSGSYEQYF TGTGCCAGCACGCGACGGCGGTCCGGGTCCTACGAGCAGTACTTC
. . TRBJ1-1 TRBV10-3 CAISESGGTEAFF TGTGCCATCAGTGAGTCGGGGGGCACTGAAGCTTTCTTT
. . TRBJ2-3 TRBV28 CASSLGGSTDTQYF TGTGCCAGCAGTTTAGGCGGTAGCACAGATACGCAGTATTTT
. TRBD2 TRBJ2-5 TRBV5-1 CASSLGSGSQETQYF TGCGCCAGCAGCTTGGGTAGCGGGAGCCAAGAGACCCAGTACTTC